The clone carrying this T cell receptor (beta chain) was counted ten times or more. Antigen unknown. This entry belongs to a study of T cell repertoires in cytomegalovirus infection. About the research overall: It was the public TCR beta signatures that indicated both CMV infection and matching HLA type. Study-level findings and limits: Cumulative public TCR beta family frequency identified CMV carriers with the relevant HLA. CMV-specific TCR beta clonotypes restricted by HLA-C dominated the ex vivo response.

TCRdb ran MiXCR on the reads and lists one entry per CDR3 protein. The data hold some 77,000 distinct CDR3 sequences, with approximately 3.7% observed a single time. The TCR was taken from a human donor in good health (CMV status not recorded). Some clones in this sample may be carry-over from other donors' samples. Material: PBMCs.

CDR3: CASSLGPTQETQYF. The CDR3 DNA follows: TGTGCCAGCAGCTTAGGACCTACCCAAGAGACCCAGTACTTC. This chain joins TRBV11-3 and TRBJ2-5; D is uncertain. This CDR3 region has 14 residues. Trimming stripped 1 base from V and 1 base from J, with 7 bases between. Germline-derived CDR1 and CDR2 are SGHNT and YENEEA.